The source of this T cell receptor beta chain is a study of vaccination and CD4 T cells after COVID-19 (dated by TCRdb to between 2021 and 2024). About the investigation overall: Every convalescent patient had a positive nasal swab PCR test for SARS-CoV-2, with mild disease in 9 or 10 patients and severe disease in one. The convalescent cohort included six males and four females, with two Hispanic individuals, seven Caucasians, two Asians and one multiracial person. Each participant got two doses of either the Pfizer-BioNTech BNT162b2 vaccine (n=8) or the Moderna mRNA-1273 vaccine (n=2). Post-COVID blood samples from convalescent patients were collected a median of about 100 days after diagnosis, with a range of roughly 30 to 170 days. The time from the second vaccine dose to post-vaccine blood sampling had a median of approximately 72 days and ranged from roughly 13 to 241 days. For stimulating the cultures, overlapping spike peptide pools were used, derived from SARS-CoV-2 as well as from the common cold coronaviruses HCoV-NL63, HCoV-OC43 and HCoV-229E. As controls, cultures received a CEFX viral epitope pool (the positive control), an HIV-1 Nef peptide pool (the negative control), or no peptide at all. The spike-specific CD4+ TCR repertoire was compared before and after mRNA vaccination in ten to eleven COVID-19 convalescent patients and a handful of infection-naive healthy vaccine recipients.

This clonotype was counted only a few times. Its antigen specificity is not known. No base qualities exist here, and no much larger clone lies one base off it. Receptor libraries were prepared by PCR. DNA from cultured CD4+ T cells was subjected to TCR sequencing with the Oncomine TCR Beta short-read assay at the Johns Hopkins FTIC core. Genomic DNA was extracted from the cultured CD4+ T cells with the QIAamp micro DNA kit. Oncomine TCR Beta libraries from cultured CD4+ T cells were pooled with unique dual indexes and sequenced on an Illumina iSeq 100. The authors' analysis ran thus. Non-productive sequences were removed, and CDR3s that did not start with C, did not end with F or W, or were shorter than 7 amino acids were discarded. The MANAFEST web application was used to identify antigen-specific clonotypes by comparing peptide-stimulated wells against reference wells and other culture wells. For a clone to be called positive, the clone needed an FDR below 0.05, an odds ratio above 5, and a productive frequency above 0.1% in at least two of three replicate wells. Clonotypes that were significantly expanded in both SARS-CoV-2 spike wells and at least one common cold coronavirus spike condition were defined as cross-reactive. Similarity between CDR3 sequences was evaluated in R version 3.6.1 using Levenshtein distances (stringdist) and unrooted phylogenetic trees (ape). Clones were called with MiXCR by TCRdb after fastp trimmed the public reads at Q25, and only in-frame beta chains were retained. Rows merge per CDR3 protein into single entries with the most common DNA and genes. TCRdb, not the original authors, processed these V and J calls. For this sample the table gives 15,000 to 20,000 distinct CDR3 sequences, of which 50% were detected only once. The top ten clonotypes cover roughly 6.7% of the sample.

In the paper's terms, the treatment or condition label means: roughly ten-day PBMC culture with coronavirus spike peptide pools or control peptides (ViraFEST assay). The study used the ViraFEST assay, which expanded antigen-specific T cells with peptide pools and then identified expanded clonotypes by TCR sequencing. The convalescent patients' positive SARS-CoV-2 PCR tests were from March to December 2020, which was before the Alpha, Beta and Delta variants emerged in the United States. Around 2 million PBMCs per well were cultured in IMDM with approximately 5% human AB serum and roughly 10 IU/ml IL-2, plus 10 ug/ml peptide pools. On days 3 and 7, half of the culture medium was replaced with fresh IL-2-containing medium. CD4+ T cells were isolated after around ten days of culture through negative selection using the EasySep CD4+ T cell isolation kit. Ficoll-Paque Plus gradient centrifugation was used to isolate PBMCs from whole blood, and the isolated PBMCs were then either used fresh or cryopreserved at -140C. Triplicate wells were generally used for each culture condition.

What the study reported, not specific to this receptor: Of the vaccine-specific clones found in convalescent patients, nearly all (304 of 307) were mono-reactive for SARS-CoV-2 spike instead of being cross-reactive with common cold coronaviruses. In convalescent patients, a median around 90% of post-vaccine SARS-CoV-2-reactive clones were detected only after vaccination, and vaccine-specific priming was suggested by this finding. The median number of SARS-CoV-2-reactive clonotypes rose from 20 to 25 after infection to roughly 38 after vaccination, but the change was not significant. The study included relatively few convalescent patients and did not analyze early timepoints after natural infection.

Reading the germline V gene gives CDR1 SNHLY and CDR2 FYNNEI. The CDR3 starts with the cysteine, ends with the phenylalanine, and has 16 residues. The entry retains the CDR3 DNA only, 48 bases that are in frame from base 1. From V the trimming removes 2 bases and from J it removes 9 bases, while the gene matches leave 12 bases of the junction unaccounted for. Sequenced: CD4+ T cells from blood, cultured in vitro. The chain links TRBV2 with TRBJ2-7, with 11 junctional bases fitting TRBD2. The TCR originated in a human donor who had recovered from COVID-19. DNA sequence: TGTGCCAGCAGTGAAAGCCCCACTAGCGGGAGTACAACGCAGTACTTC. This sequence encodes CASSESPTSGSTTQYF.